The sequence of this T cell receptor beta chain was determined in a study of a mutant IDH1 vaccine in newly diagnosed glioma. Germline CDR1 is SGHRS and CDR2 is YFSETQ. The CDR3 spans 15 residues. The ends were cut back, 0 bases at V and 9 bases at J, with 18 bases in the middle. Only a few counts were recorded for this clone. Its antigen remains unknown. Using immunoSEQ multiplex PCR, the repertoire was profiled, and TCRdb retains in-frame clones only, with some absent. The table includes fewer than 55,000 clones, less than 75% detected once. Time point given: week 47, end of study. A 20-mer mutant IDH1 peptide at 300 ug was injected subcutaneously with topical imiquimod.

The receptor was derived from a man aged 35 to 55 with glioma. Some clones in this sample may be carry-over from other donors' samples. The material was peripheral blood mononuclear cells (PBMCs), obtained from a glioma patient whose treatment included an IDH1 peptide vaccine. This chain connects TRBV5-1 to TRBJ1-1; no clear D. In DNA form, the CDR3 reads TGCGCCAGCAGCTTGGAACAGTCTGGACGAAGTAAAGCTTTCTTT. Amino acids: CASSLEQSGRSKAFF.